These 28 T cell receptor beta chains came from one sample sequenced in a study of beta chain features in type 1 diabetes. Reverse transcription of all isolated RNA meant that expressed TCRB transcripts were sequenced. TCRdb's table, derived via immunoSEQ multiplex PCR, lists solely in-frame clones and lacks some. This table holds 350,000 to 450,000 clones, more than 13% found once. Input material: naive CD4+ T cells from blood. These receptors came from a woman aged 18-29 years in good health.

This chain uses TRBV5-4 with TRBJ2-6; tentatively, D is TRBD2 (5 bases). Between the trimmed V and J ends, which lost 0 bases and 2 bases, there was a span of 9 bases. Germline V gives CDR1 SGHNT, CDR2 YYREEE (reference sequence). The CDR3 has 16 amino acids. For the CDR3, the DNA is TGTGCCAGCAGCTTGGTGGACTCAACTGGGGCCAACGTCCTGACTTTC. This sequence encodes CASSLVDSTGANVLTF.

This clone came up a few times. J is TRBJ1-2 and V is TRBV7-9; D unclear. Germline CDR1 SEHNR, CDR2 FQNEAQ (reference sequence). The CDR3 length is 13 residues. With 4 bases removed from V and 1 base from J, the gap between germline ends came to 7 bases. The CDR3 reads CASSYQDNYGYTF. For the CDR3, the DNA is TGTGCCAGCAGCTACCAGGATAACTATGGCTACACCTTC.

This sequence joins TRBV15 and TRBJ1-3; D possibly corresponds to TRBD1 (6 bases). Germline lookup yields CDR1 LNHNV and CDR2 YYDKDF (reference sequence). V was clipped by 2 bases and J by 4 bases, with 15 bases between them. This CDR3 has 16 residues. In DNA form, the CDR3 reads TGTGCCACCAGCAGAAGTTTGCCGGGACAAGGAAACACCATATATTTT. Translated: CATSRSLPGQGNTIYF.

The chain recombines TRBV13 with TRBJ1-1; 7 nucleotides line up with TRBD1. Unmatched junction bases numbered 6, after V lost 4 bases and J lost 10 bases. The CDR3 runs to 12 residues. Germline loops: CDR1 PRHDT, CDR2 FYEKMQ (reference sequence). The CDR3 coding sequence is TGTGCCAGCAGCTCGGGACAGAGTAGAGCTTTCTTT. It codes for CASSSGQSRAFF.

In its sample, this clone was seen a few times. CDR3 protein: CSVLTGGSYNEQFF. CDR3 nucleotides: TGCAGCGTGTTGACAGGGGGATCCTACAATGAGCAGTTCTTC. V is TRBV29-1 and J is TRBJ2-1, with TRBD1 identical over 9 bases. Germline V gives CDR1 SQVTM, CDR2 ANQGSEA. V was clipped by 6 bases and J by 1 base; unmatched bases: 4. This CDR3 contains 14 residues.

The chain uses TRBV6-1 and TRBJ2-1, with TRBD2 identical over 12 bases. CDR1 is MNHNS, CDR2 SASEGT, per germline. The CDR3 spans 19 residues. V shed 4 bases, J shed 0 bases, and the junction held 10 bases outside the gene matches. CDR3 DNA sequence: TGTGCCAGCAGTGCGGCTAGCGGGGGGGAGGGGTACTCCTACAATGAGCAGTTCTTC. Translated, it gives CASSAASGGEGYSYNEQFF.

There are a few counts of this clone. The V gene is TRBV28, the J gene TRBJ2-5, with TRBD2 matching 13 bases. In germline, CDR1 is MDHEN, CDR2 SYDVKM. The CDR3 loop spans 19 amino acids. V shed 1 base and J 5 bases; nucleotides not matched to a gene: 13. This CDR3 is CASSLSAAPTSGRRETQYF. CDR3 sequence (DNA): TGTGCCAGCAGTTTATCCGCAGCTCCGACTAGCGGGAGGAGGGAGACCCAGTACTTC.

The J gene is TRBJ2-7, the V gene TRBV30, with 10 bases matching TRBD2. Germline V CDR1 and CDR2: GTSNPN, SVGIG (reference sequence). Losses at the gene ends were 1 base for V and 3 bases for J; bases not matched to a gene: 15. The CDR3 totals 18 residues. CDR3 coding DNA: TGTGCCTGGAGTGGCAGGCTAGCGGGAGCCCAGGTATACTACGAGCAGTACTTC. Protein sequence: CAWSGRLAGAQVYYEQYF. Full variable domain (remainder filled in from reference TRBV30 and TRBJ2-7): SQTIHQWPATLVQPVGSPLSLECTVEGTSNPNLYWYRQAAGRGLQLLFYSVGIGQISSEVPQNLSASRPQDRQFILSSKKLLLSDSGFYLCAWSGRLAGAQVYYEQYFGPGTRLTVT.

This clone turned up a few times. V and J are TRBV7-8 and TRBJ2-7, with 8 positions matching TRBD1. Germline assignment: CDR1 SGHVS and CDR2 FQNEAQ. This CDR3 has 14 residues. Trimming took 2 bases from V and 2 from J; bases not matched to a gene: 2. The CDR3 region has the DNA TGTGCCAGCAGCTTACGACAGGGGACCTACGAGCAGTACTTC. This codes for CASSLRQGTYEQYF. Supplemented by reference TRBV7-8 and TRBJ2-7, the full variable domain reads GAGVSQSPRYKVAKRGQDVALRCDPISGHVSLFWYQQALGQGPEFLTYFQNEAQLDKSGLPSDRFFAERPEGSVSTLKIQRTQQEDSAVYLCASSLRQGTYEQYFGPGTRLTVT.

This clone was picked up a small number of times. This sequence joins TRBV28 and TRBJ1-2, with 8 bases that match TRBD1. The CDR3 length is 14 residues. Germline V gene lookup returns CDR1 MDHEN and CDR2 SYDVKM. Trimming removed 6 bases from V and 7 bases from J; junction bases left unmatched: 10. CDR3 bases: TGTGCCAGCAGCTCCGGACAGGGTGGGCTTGGCTACACCTTC. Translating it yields CASSSGQGGLGYTF.

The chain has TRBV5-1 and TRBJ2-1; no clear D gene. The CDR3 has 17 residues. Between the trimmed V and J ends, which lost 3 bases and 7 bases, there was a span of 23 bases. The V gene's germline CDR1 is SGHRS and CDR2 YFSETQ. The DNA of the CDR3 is TGCGCCAGCAGCTGGTCCTGGTCGGCGGATGAAAGGAATGAGCAGTTCTTC. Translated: CASSWSWSADERNEQFF.

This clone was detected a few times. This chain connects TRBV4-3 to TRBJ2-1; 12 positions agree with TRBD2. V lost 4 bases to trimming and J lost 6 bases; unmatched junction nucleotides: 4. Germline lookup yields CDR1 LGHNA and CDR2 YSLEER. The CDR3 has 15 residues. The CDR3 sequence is CASSPTSGSFNEQFF. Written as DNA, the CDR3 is TGCGCCAGCAGCCCGACTAGCGGGAGCTTCAATGAGCAGTTCTTC.

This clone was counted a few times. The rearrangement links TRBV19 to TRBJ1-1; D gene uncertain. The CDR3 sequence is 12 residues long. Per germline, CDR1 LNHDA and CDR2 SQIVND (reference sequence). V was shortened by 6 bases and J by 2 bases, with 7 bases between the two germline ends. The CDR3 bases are TGTGCCAGTAGATACACAAACACTGAAGCTTTCTTT. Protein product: CASRYTNTEAFF.

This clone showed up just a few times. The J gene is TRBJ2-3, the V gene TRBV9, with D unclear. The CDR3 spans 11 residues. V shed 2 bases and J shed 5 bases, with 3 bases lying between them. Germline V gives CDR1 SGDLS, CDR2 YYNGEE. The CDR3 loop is CASSVRDTQYF. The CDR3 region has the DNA TGTGCCAGCAGCGTCAGAGATACGCAGTATTTT.

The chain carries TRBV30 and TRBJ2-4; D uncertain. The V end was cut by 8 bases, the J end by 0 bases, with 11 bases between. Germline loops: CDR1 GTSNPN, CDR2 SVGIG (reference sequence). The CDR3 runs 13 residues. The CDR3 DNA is TGTGCCCTATCCCCCCTAGCCAAAAACATTCAGTACTTC. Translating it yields CALSPLAKNIQYF.

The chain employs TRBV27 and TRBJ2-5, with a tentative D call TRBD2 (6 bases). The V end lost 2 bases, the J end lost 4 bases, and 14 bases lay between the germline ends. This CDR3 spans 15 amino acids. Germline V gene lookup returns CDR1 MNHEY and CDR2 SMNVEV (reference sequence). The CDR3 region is CASSLGGIEGETQYF. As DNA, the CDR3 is TGTGCCAGCAGTTTAGGGGGGATAGAAGGAGAGACCCAGTACTTC.

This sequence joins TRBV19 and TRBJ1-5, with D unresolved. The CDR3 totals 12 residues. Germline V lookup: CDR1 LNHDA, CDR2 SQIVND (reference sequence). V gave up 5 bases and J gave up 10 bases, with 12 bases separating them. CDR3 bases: TGTGCCAGTAGTGAACGCATGAGTCCCCAGCATTTT. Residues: CASSERMSPQHF.

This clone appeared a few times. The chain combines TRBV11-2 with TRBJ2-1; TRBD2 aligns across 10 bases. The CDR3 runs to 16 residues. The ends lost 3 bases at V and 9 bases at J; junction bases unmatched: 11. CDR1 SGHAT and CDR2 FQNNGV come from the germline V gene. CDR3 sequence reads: CASSFYLAGAPIEQFF. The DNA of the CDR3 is TGTGCCAGCAGCTTCTACCTAGCGGGAGCCCCCATTGAGCAGTTCTTC.

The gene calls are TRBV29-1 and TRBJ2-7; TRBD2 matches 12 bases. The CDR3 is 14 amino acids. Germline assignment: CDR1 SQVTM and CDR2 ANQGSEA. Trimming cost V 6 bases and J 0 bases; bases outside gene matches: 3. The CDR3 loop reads CSVVGLAGSYEQYF. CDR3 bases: TGCAGCGTCGTGGGACTAGCGGGCTCCTACGAGCAGTACTTC.

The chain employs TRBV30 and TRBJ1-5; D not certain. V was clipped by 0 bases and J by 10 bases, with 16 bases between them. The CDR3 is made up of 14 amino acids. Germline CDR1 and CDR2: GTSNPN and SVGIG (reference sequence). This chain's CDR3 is CAWSVRHGALPQHF. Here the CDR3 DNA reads TGTGCCTGGAGTGTTCGCCATGGAGCTCTTCCCCAGCATTTT.

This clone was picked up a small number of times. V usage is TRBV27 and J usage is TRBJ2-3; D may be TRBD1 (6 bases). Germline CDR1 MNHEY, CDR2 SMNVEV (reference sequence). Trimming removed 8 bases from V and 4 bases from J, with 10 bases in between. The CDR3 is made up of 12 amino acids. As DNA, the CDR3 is TGTGCCAGCCGTACAGGGTCAGATACGCAGTATTTT. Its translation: CASRTGSDTQYF.

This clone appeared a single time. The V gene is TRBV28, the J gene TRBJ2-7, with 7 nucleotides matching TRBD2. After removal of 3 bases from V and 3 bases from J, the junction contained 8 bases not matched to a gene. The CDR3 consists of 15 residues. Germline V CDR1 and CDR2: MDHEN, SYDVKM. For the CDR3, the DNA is TGTGCCAGCAGTTTTCCCTCTCGGGACTACTACGAGCAGTACTTC. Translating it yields CASSFPSRDYYEQYF.

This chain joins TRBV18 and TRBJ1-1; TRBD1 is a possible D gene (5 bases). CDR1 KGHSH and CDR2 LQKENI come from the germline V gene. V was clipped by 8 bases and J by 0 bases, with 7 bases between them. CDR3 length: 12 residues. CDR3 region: CASQTVNTEAFF. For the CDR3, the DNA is TGTGCCAGCCAGACAGTGAACACTGAAGCTTTCTTT.

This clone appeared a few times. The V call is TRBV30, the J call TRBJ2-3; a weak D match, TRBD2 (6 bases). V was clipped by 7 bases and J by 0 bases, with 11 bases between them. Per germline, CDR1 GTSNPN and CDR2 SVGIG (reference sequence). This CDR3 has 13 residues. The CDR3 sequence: CASVAASTDTQYF. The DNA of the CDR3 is TGTGCCTCTGTAGCGGCTAGCACAGATACGCAGTATTTT.

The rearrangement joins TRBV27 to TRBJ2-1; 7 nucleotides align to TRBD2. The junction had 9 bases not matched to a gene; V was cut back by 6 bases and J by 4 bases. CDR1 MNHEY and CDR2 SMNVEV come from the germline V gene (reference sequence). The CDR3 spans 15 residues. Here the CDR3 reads CASRKKASGYNEQFF. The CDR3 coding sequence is TGTGCCAGCAGAAAAAAGGCTAGCGGATACAATGAGCAGTTCTTC.

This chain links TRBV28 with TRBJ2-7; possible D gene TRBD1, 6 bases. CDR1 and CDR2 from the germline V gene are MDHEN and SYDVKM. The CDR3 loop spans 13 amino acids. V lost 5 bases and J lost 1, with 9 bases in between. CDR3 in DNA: TGTGCCAGCAGTGGGGGCCAATCCTACGAGCAGTACTTC. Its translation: CASSGGQSYEQYF.

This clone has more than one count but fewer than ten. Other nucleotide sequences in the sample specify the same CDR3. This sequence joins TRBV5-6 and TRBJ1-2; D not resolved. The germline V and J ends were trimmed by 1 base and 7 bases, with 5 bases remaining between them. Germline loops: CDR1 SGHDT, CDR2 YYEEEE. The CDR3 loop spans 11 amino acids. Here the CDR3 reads CASSLSSGYTF. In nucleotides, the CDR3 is TGTGCCAGCAGCTTGTCGTCTGGCTACACCTTC.

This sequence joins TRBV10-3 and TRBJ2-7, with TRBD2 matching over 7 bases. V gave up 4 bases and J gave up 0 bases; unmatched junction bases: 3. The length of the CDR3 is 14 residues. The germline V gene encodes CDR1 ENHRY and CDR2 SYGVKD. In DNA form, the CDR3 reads TGTGCCATCAGTGGAACTAGCGACTCCTACGAGCAGTACTTC. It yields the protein CAISGTSDSYEQYF.